Shown below are 14 T cell receptor beta chains from a single sample sequenced in a study of metastatic and nonmetastatic thyroid tumors. Via MiXCR, TCRdb re-called the PCR reads. The sample lists 50,000 or so clones, more than 20% occurring once. Each patient went into thyroid surgery without having received any treatment. Input material: blood. These TCRs come from a male donor with papillary thyroid cancer or a benign thyroid nodule (not recorded which). Some clones in this sample may be carry-over from other donors' samples.

This clone counts as medium-sized. The junction and the germline gene differ at one end; a read error may be behind it. The rearrangement uses TRBV6-1 and TRBJ1-5, with a weak D call TRBD1 (5 bases). Per germline, CDR1 MNHNS and CDR2 SASEGT. The CDR3 runs to 15 residues. This CDR3 is CASKMRGGSIQPQHF. The CDR3 DNA is TGTGCCAGCAAAATGAGGGGTGGAAGCATTCAGCCCCAGCATTTT.

There are many counts of this clone. The CDR3, as DNA: TGTGCCAGCAGTTCGTACAGGGCACGGGCTTTCTTT. Protein product: CASSSYRARAFF. The V gene is TRBV28, the J gene TRBJ1-1; D perhaps matches TRBD1 (6 bases). This CDR3 has 12 amino acids. Germline-derived CDR1 and CDR2 are MDHEN and SYDVKM. V dropped 4 bases and J dropped 11 bases, with 14 bases sitting between them.

Concerning this clone itself: At one end, the junction sequence differs from germline, possibly due to a read error. The CDR3 sequence is CASSLTSGYDQYF. Written as DNA, the CDR3 is TGTGCCAGCAGTTTAACTAGTGGCTACGATCAGTACTTC. The chain links TRBV27 to TRBJ2-7; TRBD2 is a possible D gene (5 bases). This CDR3 region has 13 residues. Germline V gives CDR1 MNHEY, CDR2 SMNVEV (reference sequence).

There are many counts of this clone. The chain has TRBV6-1 and TRBJ1-5, with unresolved D. The CDR3 has 12 residues. The V gene lost 0 bases and the J gene lost 7 bases, with 4 bases spanning the gap. The germline gives CDR1 MNHNS, CDR2 SASEGT. The DNA for the CDR3 is TGTGCCAGCAGTGAAGCAGCACAGCCCCAGCATTTT. This encodes CASSEAAQPQHF.

The table lists this clone with many counts. This chain uses TRBV20-1 with TRBJ2-1; TRBD1 or TRBD2 may be the D gene (6 bases each). Germline CDR1 reads DFQATT; CDR2 reads SNEGSKA (reference sequence). With 6 bases removed from V and 9 bases from J, the gap between germline ends came to 21 bases. The CDR3 spans 14 residues. CDR3 DNA: TGCAGTGCCCTTGGCGTGCCGGGGGCCCGTGAGCAGTTCTTC. This gives the protein CSALGVPGAREQFF.

At least ten counts were recorded for this clone. The chain links TRBV11-3 to TRBJ2-3, with a tentative D call TRBD1 (6 bases). V lost 2 bases to trimming and J lost 3 bases, with 12 bases between them. The V gene's germline CDR1 is SGHNT and CDR2 YENEEA. The CDR3 has 15 amino acids. The CDR3: CASSLTGQPTDTQYF. The DNA of the CDR3 is TGTGCCAGCAGCTTAACAGGACAGCCAACAGATACGCAGTATTTT.

The chain joins TRBV19 to TRBJ2-2, with 10 bases that match TRBD1. V was pared by 5 bases and J by 4 bases, with 7 bases of the junction left unmatched. Germline loops: CDR1 LNHDA, CDR2 SQIVND (reference sequence). The CDR3 is 16 residues long. This chain's CDR3 is CASSPRQGALTGELFF. CDR3 bases: TGTGCCAGTAGTCCGCGACAGGGGGCGCTCACCGGGGAGCTGTTTTTT.

This clone was seen a handful of times. The rearrangement uses TRBV6-5 and TRBJ2-2; perhaps D is TRBD1 or TRBD2 (6 bases each). Per the germline V gene, CDR1 is MNHEY and CDR2 is SVGAGI. The CDR3 length is 15 residues. Trimming left V 4 bases short and J 5 bases short, with 14 bases between. The CDR3 spells CASSFSGAPTGELFF. The CDR3 coding sequence is TGTGCCAGCAGTTTCTCGGGGGCCCCAACCGGGGAGCTGTTTTTT.

This clone was detected ten times or more. Being one base from a much bigger clone, this may be a read error. V usage is TRBV6-1 and J usage is TRBJ2-5, with D perhaps TRBD1 or TRBD2 (6 bases each). Germline assignment: CDR1 MNHNS and CDR2 SASEGT. The CDR3 runs to 14 residues. V was shortened by 6 bases and J by 4 bases, with 15 bases between the two germline ends. This CDR3 reads CASRIQGLGETQYF. In nucleotides, the CDR3 is TGTGCCAGCAGGATACAGGGACTGGGAGAGACCCAGTACTTC.

CDR3 sequence: CASSPLPSSYEQYF. In nucleotides, the CDR3 is TGTGCCAGCAGCCCCCTCCCCAGCTCCTACGAGCAGTACTTC. The chain recombines TRBV11-2 with TRBJ2-7; no clear D. Trimming took 5 bases from V and 0 from J, leaving 11 bases between them. The germline V gene encodes CDR1 SGHAT and CDR2 FQNNGV. The CDR3 is 14 residues long.

The CDR3 nucleotides read TGCGCCAGCAGCCAAGCTCAGGGAAGTGTGGGTGGCTACACCTTC. Protein product: CASSQAQGSVGGYTF. J is TRBJ1-2 and V is TRBV4-1, with D possibly being TRBD1 (5 bases). The germline CDR1 and CDR2 sequences are MGHRA and YSYEKL. Trimming stripped 1 base from V and 7 bases from J, with 16 bases between. This CDR3 contains 15 residues.

This clone was counted at least ten times. The V and J genes are TRBV19 and TRBJ1-2, with 9 bases that match TRBD1. V was pared by 4 bases and J by 3 bases, with 6 bases of the junction left unmatched. Germline CDR1 reads LNHDA; CDR2 reads SQIVND (reference sequence). This CDR3 spans 15 amino acids. Here the CDR3 DNA reads TGTGCCAGTAGTAAATGGGACAGGGCGGACTATGGCTACACCTTC. Protein sequence: CASSKWDRADYGYTF.

This clone was observed at least ten times. The chain has TRBV12-3 or TRBV12-4 and TRBJ2-7, with 7 bases that match TRBD1. The CDR3 sequence is 14 residues long. The ends lost 3 bases at V and 4 bases at J; junction bases unmatched: 6. DNA for the CDR3: TGTGCCAGCAGTTTGACAGGGCTGGGATACGAGCAGTACTTC. Amino acids: CASSLTGLGYEQYF.

This clone was observed many times. CDR3 region: CAISPGQGFDEQYF. For the CDR3, the DNA is TGTGCCATCAGTCCGGGACAGGGGTTTGACGAGCAGTACTTC. V and J are TRBV10-3 and TRBJ2-7; TRBD1 aligns across 10 bases. This CDR3 region has 14 residues. In germline, CDR1 is ENHRY, CDR2 SYGVKD. With V trimmed by 5 bases and J by 5 bases, 6 bases remained unmatched.